Following are 10 T cell receptor beta chains from one sample sequenced in a study of T cell repertoires in cytomegalovirus infection. Antigens for these TCRs are unknown. TCRdb redid the calling of the reads with MiXCR, one entry per CDR3 protein. The table records fewer than 850,000 distinct CDR3 sequences, roughly 29% of them present only once. Sequencing was performed on cultured CD8+ T cells from PBMCs, taken from culture after CMV antigen stimulation. These receptors were collected from a human donor in good health (CMV status not recorded). Some clones in this sample may be carry-over from other donors' samples.

This clonotype was counted only a few times. The chain combines TRBV7-9 with TRBJ2-5, with D perhaps matching TRBD2 (5 bases). The CDR3 is 14 amino acids. V lost 5 bases to trimming and J lost 3 bases, with 13 bases between them. Germline V gene sequence: CDR1 SEHNR, CDR2 FQNEAQ (reference sequence). The CDR3 region is CASSPLAAEETQYF. The CDR3 DNA sequence: TGTGCCAGCAGCCCGCTGGCAGCGGAAGAGACCCAGTACTTC.

This sequence joins TRBV2 and TRBJ1-1; perhaps TRBD1 as D (5 bases). The CDR3 has 12 amino acids. Germline V gene sequence: CDR1 SNHLY, CDR2 FYNNEI. Trimming cost V 7 bases and J 1 base, with 7 bases left between them. The CDR3 DNA reads TGTGCCAGCATAGGACAGAACACTGAAGCTTTCTTT. The encoded protein is CASIGQNTEAFF.

The J gene is TRBJ1-5, the V gene TRBV4-3; 8 bases are shared with TRBD1. J gave up 7 bases and V 0 bases, and 5 bases lay outside the gene matches. CDR1 LGHNA and CDR2 YSLEER come from the germline V gene. The CDR3 is made up of 15 amino acids. The CDR3 DNA sequence: TGCGCCAGCAGCCAAGAGGGGGCAGGGGGCCAGCCCCAGCATTTT. As protein: CASSQEGAGGQPQHF.

The chain links TRBV28 to TRBJ2-2; D is uncertain. The CDR3 is made up of 13 amino acids. The V end was cut by 5 bases, the J end by 3 bases, with 7 bases between. Germline values: CDR1 MDHEN, CDR2 SYDVKM. The CDR3 bases are TGTGCCAGCAGTACCTGGGACACCGGGGAGCTGTTTTTT. Residues: CASSTWDTGELFF.

This clonotype was seen a handful of times. The rearrangement uses TRBV4-1 and TRBJ1-1; D perhaps matches TRBD1 (6 bases). There are 15 residues in the CDR3. In germline, CDR1 is MGHRA, CDR2 YSYEKL. Trimming took off 3 bases at V and 3 bases at J, with 14 bases between the two ends. The CDR3 DNA reads TGCGCCAGCAGCCATTCAGGGGAAGGAGACACTGAAGCTTTCTTT. It specifies CASSHSGEGDTEAFF.

The CDR3, as DNA: TGCGCCAGCAGCCAGACCCTGGGCACAGATACGCAGTATTTT. Translation gives CASSQTLGTDTQYF. The chain links TRBV4-1 to TRBJ2-3; no firm D call. CDR1 MGHRA and CDR2 YSYEKL come from the germline V gene. V was trimmed by 3 bases and J by 1 base, leaving 8 bases between them. The CDR3 is made up of 14 amino acids.

This chain joins TRBV19 and TRBJ1-2, with D maybe TRBD1 (6 bases). Germline assignment: CDR1 LNHDA and CDR2 SQIVND (reference sequence). V was shortened by 5 bases and J by 0 bases, with 19 bases between the two germline ends. The CDR3 covers 17 residues. The CDR3 nucleotides are TGTGCCAGTAGTTCATGGACAGTCCAACTTACTAACTATGGCTACACCTTC. Translated, it gives CASSSWTVQLTNYGYTF.

The chain carries TRBV2 and TRBJ1-2, with a possible D match to TRBD1 (6 bases). The ends were cut back, 10 bases at V and 8 bases at J, with 17 bases in the middle. Germline CDR1 is SNHLY and CDR2 is FYNNEI. The CDR3 is made up of 12 amino acids. The CDR3 protein is CATVQGSEGYTF. The CDR3 nucleotides read TGTGCCACGGTACAGGGTTCGGAAGGCTACACCTTC.

In this sample, this clonotype turned up a few times. J is TRBJ2-7 and V is TRBV7-9; D is possibly TRBD1 or TRBD2 (5 bases each). Germline V gene sequence: CDR1 SEHNR, CDR2 FQNEAQ (reference sequence). This CDR3 region has 14 residues. Trimming left V 5 bases short and J 2 bases short, with 13 bases between. The CDR3 DNA is TGTGCCAGCAGCACCCGGGACCCGCCCTACGAGCAGTACTTC. Its protein is CASSTRDPPYEQYF. The full variable domain, rest sourced from reference TRBV7-9 and TRBJ2-7, is DTGVSQNPRHKITKRGQNVTFRCDPISEHNRLYWYRQTLGQGPEFLTYFQNEAQLEKSRLLSDRFSAERPKGSFSTLEIQRTEQGDSAMYLCASSTRDPPYEQYFGPGTRLTVT.

In its sample, this clonotype was seen a few times. The genes are TRBV2 and TRBJ2-7, with TRBD1 matching over 10 bases. This CDR3 has 13 residues. Germline V gene data show CDR1 as SNHLY and CDR2 as FYNNEI. V gave up 5 bases and J gave up 7 bases; unmatched junction bases: 5. The CDR3 loop is CASSLGTGEEQYV. CDR3 nucleotide sequence: TGTGCCAGCAGTCTTGGGACAGGGGAAGAGCAGTACGTC.